This record concerns one TCR beta chain sequence. Its target antigen remains unknown. One base away there is no much larger clone; base qualities are not given. Donors were enrolled in RACIN, a single-arm phase I dose-escalation trial combining nivolumab, ipilimumab, aspirin, low-dose cyclophosphamide and low-dose radiotherapy. Patients were eligible if they had advanced solid tumors that were TIL-negative. These data originate in a study of low-dose radiotherapy and immunotherapy resistance in tumors (dated by TCRdb to between 2021 and 2023). Regarding the research as a whole: In Cohort 1, each fraction delivered 0.5 Gy every 2 weeks, and the prescribed total PTV dose was 6.5 Gy. Patients were given nivolumab as a 240 mg flat dose every two weeks and ipilimumab at 1 mg/kg every six weeks, with both drugs delivered intravenously. Aspirin 300 mg was taken orally once daily by patients for four cycles, starting on cycle 1 day 1. Patients in Cohort 2 were given 1 Gy per fraction every two weeks, for a total of 13 Gy across 26 weeks. Randomization of trial participants into treatment groups was not performed. The translational analysis covered eight patients: three from the first dose cohort and the first five from the second dose cohort. Cyclophosphamide 200 mg/m2 was given intravenously every two weeks, one day before each radiation and immunotherapy administration.

Superscript III and a set of TRAV- and TRBV-specific primers were used to synthesize first-strand cDNA, so that both TCRalpha and TCRbeta chains were covered. TCRs were amplified for 15 to 20 PCR cycles with Phusion, using a constant-region primer paired with the adapter attached to the V primers. The isolated mRNA was amplified using the MessageAmp II aRNA Amplification Kit, with in vitro transcription performed for 16 hours at 37 degrees C. mRNA for TCR sequencing was isolated with the Dynabeads mRNA DIRECT Purification Kit. Indexed Illumina adapters were added in a second Phusion PCR of 20 to 30 cycles, after which AMPure XP beads were used to purify the products. Concerning the study's data processing: Custom Perl scripts were used to pool TCR sequences that encoded the same protein, to remove out-of-frame sequences, and to calculate the abundance of each clonotype. The analysis excluded TCR sequences that were supported by just one read. Repertoire metrics included Shannon entropy, Gini index, clonality, richness, and frequency of TCRs shared between repertoires. The raw public reads went through TCRdb reprocessing: fastp at Q25, MiXCR clone calling, in-frame beta chains kept. Rows are combined by CDR3 protein, so each entry shows the most common genes and DNA. Here the V and J calls rest on TCRdb's processing, not on the authors' analysis. Present in this sample are 13,000 or so distinct CDR3 sequences, 65% to 75% of which were seen just once. Over 4.5% of the sample rests with the top ten.

From its cysteine to its phenylalanine, the CDR3 spans 13 amino acids. Only the CDR3 DNA is retained, 39 bases long and in frame from the first base. CDR1 SGDLS and CDR2 YYNGEE were looked up in the germline V gene. Germline trimming amounts to 5 bases on V and 4 bases on J, with 4 as the count of junction bases outside the gene matches. The TCR comes from a human donor with advanced metastatic prostate, ovarian, gallbladder or colorectal cancer (not recorded which). This table probably holds off-target reads from a library built for another chain. The V and J genes are TRBV9 and TRBJ2-7, and 9 bases in between align with TRBD1. CDR3 sequence: CASSSTGGYEQYF. The DNA sequence is TGTGCCAGCAGTTCGACAGGGGGATACGAGCAGTACTTC. Full variable domain (CDR3 extended with the reference TRBV9 and TRBJ2-7 proteins): DSGVTQTPKHLITATGQRVTLRCSPRSGDLSVYWYQQSLDQGLQFLIQYYNGEERAKGNILERFSAQQFPDLHSELNLSSLELGDSALYFCASSSTGGYEQYFGPGTRLTVT.